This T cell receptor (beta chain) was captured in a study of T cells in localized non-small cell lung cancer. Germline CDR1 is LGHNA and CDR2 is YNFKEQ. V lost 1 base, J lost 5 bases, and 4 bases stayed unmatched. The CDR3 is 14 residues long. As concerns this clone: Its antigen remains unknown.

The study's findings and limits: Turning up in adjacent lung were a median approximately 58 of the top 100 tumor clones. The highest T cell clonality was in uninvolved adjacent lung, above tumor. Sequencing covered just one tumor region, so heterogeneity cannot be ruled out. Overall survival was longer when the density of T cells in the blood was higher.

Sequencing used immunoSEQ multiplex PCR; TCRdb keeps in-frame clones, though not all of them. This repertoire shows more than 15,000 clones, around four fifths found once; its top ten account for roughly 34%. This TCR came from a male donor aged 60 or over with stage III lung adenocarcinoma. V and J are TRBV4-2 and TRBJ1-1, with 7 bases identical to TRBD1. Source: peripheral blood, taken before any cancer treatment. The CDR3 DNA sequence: TGTGCCAGCAGCCAAGTTACACAGGGGACTGAAGCTTTCTTT. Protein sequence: CASSQVTQGTEAFF.